This T cell receptor beta chain was identified during a study of T cell repertoires in cytomegalovirus infection. Whole-study context: Public signatures in TCR beta pointed to CMV infection and matching HLA type. Findings of the study overall: The ex vivo response showed dominance by HLA-C-restricted CMV-specific TCR beta clonotypes. Adding up the frequency of public TCR beta families identified people who carried CMV plus the relevant HLA.

One entry per CDR3 protein results from TCRdb running MiXCR on the reads. The data show 800,000 to 950,000 distinct CDR3 sequences, about 33% seen once. This CDR3 is 13 amino acids long. With 7 bases removed from V and 6 bases from J, the gap between germline ends came to 16 bases. Regarding this clonotype: Antigen: not known.

The material sequenced was cultured CD8+ T cells from PBMCs, taken from culture after CMV antigen stimulation. This sequence originates from a human donor in good health (CMV status not recorded). Some clones in this sample may be carry-over from other donors' samples. The V and J genes are TRBV12-3 or TRBV12-4 and TRBJ2-7; a weak D match, TRBD2 (6 bases). The CDR3 loop reads CASTLSGGTEQYF. The CDR3 region has the DNA TGTGCCAGCACCCTGTCCGGGGGTACCGAGCAGTACTTC.